The rows below give T cell receptor beta chains drawn from one sample of a study of spatial heterogeneity in lung cancer. TCRdb reprocessed the 5' RACE reads with MiXCR, giving one entry per CDR3 protein. The profile covers about 7,000 distinct CDR3 sequences, with roughly 13% appearing a single time and 9% taken by the ten largest. Material: lung tumor tissue, obtained at surgery. The origin of the receptors is a female donor with early-stage non-small cell lung cancer. CDR3s include the opening cysteine and the closing phenylalanine or tryptophan. D genes are given only for firm matches. Rows may omit the clone size; those that give it use once, few, many or a size class.

clone size,D gene,CDR3 length,V gene,J gene,CDR3 DNA,CDR3 protein
medium-sized,TRBD1,13,TRBV10-3,TRBJ1-5,TGTGCCACCAGGACAGGGTACAATCAGCCCCAGCATTTT,CATRTGYNQPQHF
many,TRBD1,14,TRBV10-3,TRBJ2-7,TGTGCCATCAGTGGGACAGGAAGCTCCTACGAGCAGTACTTC,CAISGTGSSYEQYF
medium-sized,.,12,TRBV6-2/TRBV6-3,TRBJ1-1,TGTGCCAGCTCGGGGGGAGGGACTGAAGCTTTCTTT,CASSGGGTEAFF
medium-sized,.,16,TRBV6-5,TRBJ1-6,TGTGCCAGCAGTTACGGTGGTGGGATGCTTAATTCACCCCTCCACTTT,CASSYGGGMLNSPLHF
.,.,14,TRBV6-5,TRBJ1-2,TGTGCCAGCAGTTACGTAGGCGGAGACTATGGCTACACCTTC,CASSYVGGDYGYTF
.,.,11,TRBV20-1,TRBJ1-1,TGCAGTGCGCCCCGGATGACTGAAGCTTTCTTT,CSAPRMTEAFF
many,.,11,TRBV29-1,TRBJ1-1,TGCAGCGTCGGACAGAACACTGAAGCTTTCTTT,CSVGQNTEAFF
medium-sized,TRBD1,14,TRBV6-2/TRBV6-3,TRBJ2-7,TGTGCCAGCATAACCGGCGGGACAGGCTACGAGCAGTACTTC,CASITGGTGYEQYF
.,.,12,TRBV3-1,TRBJ2-7,TGTGCCAGCAGCAACGGAATCCACGAGCAGTACTTC,CASSNGIHEQYF
medium-sized,TRBD1,15,TRBV28,TRBJ1-6,TGTGCCAGCAGGACAGGGGGCTTCTATAATTCACCCCTCCACTTT,CASRTGGFYNSPLHF
medium-sized,.,16,TRBV12-3/TRBV12-4,TRBJ2-5,TGTGCCAGCAGTTCCGGAGTGATGAGGGCCGGAGAGACCCAGTACTTC,CASSSGVMRAGETQYF
many,TRBD1,13,TRBV29-1,TRBJ1-1,TGCAGCGCTACCAACCGGGACAGGGGGCAAACTTTCTTT,CSATNRDRGQTFF
many,.,15,TRBV7-2,TRBJ1-3,TGTGCCAGCAGCTCTTGGACAGCCTCTGGAAACACCATATATTTT,CASSSWTASGNTIYF
medium-sized,.,13,TRBV7-9,TRBJ2-2,TGTGCCAGCAGCGTACAGGACACCGGGGAGCTGTTTTTT,CASSVQDTGELFF
medium-sized,.,11,TRBV20-1,TRBJ2-1,TGCAGTACTGAGAGAGGTGTAAAGCAGTTCTTC,CSTERGVKQFF
many,.,14,TRBV6-5,TRBJ1-1,TGTGCCAGCAGTTACGGTGTCGCGAACACTGAAGCTTTCTTT,CASSYGVANTEAFF
medium-sized,TRBD2,16,TRBV27,TRBJ2-7,TGTGCCAGCAGTCAATCCGGGACTAGCGGCATATACGAGCAGTACTTC,CASSQSGTSGIYEQYF
many,.,15,TRBV20-1,TRBJ2-7,TGCAGTGCTAGAGATCTCGGACAGGCGGGGGCCGAGCAGTACTTC,CSARDLGQAGAEQYF
.,.,16,TRBV4-3,TRBJ2-3,TGCGCCAGCAGCCAAGATACAGGGACTAGCACAGATACGCAGTATTTT,CASSQDTGTSTDTQYF
few,.,14,TRBV2,TRBJ2-3,TGTGCCAGCAGTGCAGGGGTGAGCACAGATACGCAGTATTTT,CASSAGVSTDTQYF
many,.,11,TRBV20-1,TRBJ2-5,TGCAGTGGTTCCAGGCAAAGGACCCAGTACTTC,CSGSRQRTQYF
many,.,14,TRBV12-3/TRBV12-4,TRBJ2-1,TGTGCCAGCAGTTTACTCTGGGGTGGCAATGAGCAGTTCTTC,CASSLLWGGNEQFF
many,TRBD1,15,TRBV7-9,TRBJ2-1,TGTGCCAGCAGCTTAAGGACTACAGGGGGCAATGAGCAGTTCTTC,CASSLRTTGGNEQFF
once,TRBD1,17,TRBV5-6,TRBJ2-1,TGTGCCAGCAGCTTGTACAGGGGGAGTGGAGGCTACAATGAGCAGTTCTTC,CASSLYRGSGGYNEQFF